This T cell receptor beta chain emerged from a study of blood T cell repertoires in COVID-19. Overall study context: Samples came from the United States, Italy and Spain, spanning acute and convalescent COVID-19. Sample material is recorded as cDNA or gDNA derived from T cells, B-cell-depleted T cells, or PBMCs.

The CDR3 sequence is 15 residues long. V trimming: 3 bases; J trimming: 7 bases; junction bases outside the gene matches: 5. Looked up from germline, CDR1 is SGHRS and CDR2 is YFSETQ. Study processing details: From reference gene primer amplification, estimates of nucleated cell counts were derived. Profiled with immunoSEQ multiplex PCR; TCRdb holds only in-frame clones, not every one. For V, J and clone size, that table is used; D and trimming come from the DNA. The sample holds nearly 55,000 clones, more than 70% seen once. Sequencing was done on a sample of peripheral blood. V gene TRBV5-1 combines with J gene TRBJ1-6; 9 nucleotides agree with TRBD1. This clonotype was sampled from a man between 65 and 85 years old with active COVID-19. This chain's CDR3 is CASSSQTGGNSPLHF. The CDR3 nucleotides read TGCGCCAGCAGCTCGCAGACAGGGGGGAATTCACCCCTCCACTTT.